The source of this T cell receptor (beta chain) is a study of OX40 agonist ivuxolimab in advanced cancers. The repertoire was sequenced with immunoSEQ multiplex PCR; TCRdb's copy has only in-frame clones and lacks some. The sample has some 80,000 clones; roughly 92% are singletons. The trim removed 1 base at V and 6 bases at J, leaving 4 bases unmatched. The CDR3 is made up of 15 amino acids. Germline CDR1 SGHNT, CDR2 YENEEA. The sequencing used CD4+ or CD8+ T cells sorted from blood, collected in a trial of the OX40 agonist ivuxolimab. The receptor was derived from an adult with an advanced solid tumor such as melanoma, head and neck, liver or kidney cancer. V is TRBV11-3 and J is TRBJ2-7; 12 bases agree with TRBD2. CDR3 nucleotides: TGTGCCAGCAGCTTAGGGACTAGCGGGATACGCGAGCAGTACTTC. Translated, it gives CASSLGTSGIREQYF.